The 11 T cell receptor beta chains below come from one sample, sequenced in a study of T cell changes during pregnancy in multiple sclerosis. Sequencing used immunoSEQ multiplex PCR; TCRdb keeps in-frame clones, though not all of them. Among 80,000 to 100,000 clones listed, roughly 91% were seen once. The material sequenced was peripheral blood, taken after pregnancy. These receptors all stem from a female donor in good health, enrolled as a control in a pregnancy study.

This clone was found once. The rearrangement joins TRBV9 to TRBJ2-2, with 13 bases identical to TRBD2. The CDR3 runs 19 residues. V shed 4 bases and J 5 bases; nucleotides not matched to a gene: 14. Germline V gene lookup returns CDR1 SGDLS and CDR2 YYNGEE. The DNA of the CDR3 is TGTGCCAGCAGCCCACGGACTAGCGGGGGTTTCTGGAGGACCGGGGAGCTGTTTTTT. This sequence encodes CASSPRTSGGFWRTGELFF.

The chain links TRBV2 to TRBJ1-1; D is uncertain. Trimming shortened V by 4 bases and J by 2 bases, and 11 bases separated the two germline ends. In germline, CDR1 is SNHLY, CDR2 FYNNEI. The CDR3 loop spans 14 amino acids. The DNA of the CDR3 is TGTGCCAGCAGTGTGGGGAGTCCAAACACTGAAGCTTTCTTT. It is translated as CASSVGSPNTEAFF.

This rearrangement joins TRBV4-3 to TRBJ2-1, with 10 nucleotides matching TRBD1. V was pared by 1 base and J by 9 bases, with 9 bases of the junction left unmatched. The CDR3 runs to 16 residues. Germline CDR1 LGHNA, CDR2 YSLEER. The CDR3 DNA sequence: TGCGCCAGCAGCCAAGGGGGGACAGGGGCTCGGGGTGAGCAGTTCTTC. Residues: CASSQGGTGARGEQFF.

The chain joins TRBV7-9 to TRBJ2-5; D not certain. Deletions cut 3 bases from V and 4 bases from J, with 6 bases between. The CDR3 is 12 residues long. The germline gives CDR1 SEHNR, CDR2 FQNEAQ (reference sequence). The CDR3 DNA is TGTGCCAGCAGCTTTGCAGGAGAGACCCAGTACTTC. Translating gives CASSFAGETQYF.

The chain links TRBV11-3 to TRBJ2-2; 9 bases line up with TRBD2. The CDR3 is 15 residues long. Germline CDR1 is SGHNT and CDR2 is YENEEA. V lost 4 bases to trimming and J lost 6 bases; unmatched junction nucleotides: 6. CDR3 protein: CASSSLAGGAGELFF. In nucleotides, the CDR3 is TGTGCCAGCAGCTCCCTTGCGGGGGGGGCCGGGGAGCTGTTTTTT.

The chain carries TRBV7-9 and TRBJ2-2; 7 bases are shared with TRBD1. The CDR3 runs 14 residues. V dropped 6 bases and J dropped 4; count of bases not matched to a gene: 5. Germline assignment: CDR1 SEHNR and CDR2 FQNEAQ (reference sequence). For the CDR3, the DNA is TGTGCCAGCAGGGAGACAGGGTCCACCGGGGAGCTGTTTTTT. Protein: CASRETGSTGELFF. The full variable domain, with the rest looked up from reference TRBV7-9 and TRBJ2-2, is DTGVSQNPRHKITKRGQNVTFRCDPISEHNRLYWYRQTLGQGPEFLTYFQNEAQLEKSRLLSDRFSAERPKGSFSTLEIQRTEQGDSAMYLCASRETGSTGELFFGEGSRLTVL.

As for this clone: One junction end disagrees with the germline gene, perhaps due to a read error. The chain employs TRBV28 and TRBJ2-7, with D tentatively TRBD2 (5 bases). The CDR3 contains 12 residues. CDR1 is MDHEN and CDR2 is SYDVKM in the germline V gene. DNA of the CDR3: TGTGCCAGCAGTTTATCGACGGGAATCATGCACTTC. This gives the protein CASSLSTGIMHF.

This clone was seen once. V and J are TRBV11-1 and TRBJ2-7; possibly TRBD2 for D (6 bases). Trimming shortened V by 2 bases and J by 6 bases, and 23 bases separated the two germline ends. Germline assignment: CDR1 SGHAT and CDR2 FQDESV (reference sequence). The CDR3 covers 17 residues. The CDR3 nucleotides read TGTGCCAGCAGCTTAAGTGGGCCGGCCAGGAGAGCGGGCGAGCAGTACTTC. Residues: CASSLSGPARRAGEQYF.

CDR3 sequence: CASSYANEQFF. Here the CDR3 DNA reads TGTGCCAGCAGTTACGCGAATGAGCAGTTCTTC. The chain couples TRBV6-5 to TRBJ2-1; D unresolved. The CDR3 contains 11 residues. V was cut by 2 bases and J by 7 bases, with 3 bases left in between. Germline V lookup: CDR1 MNHEY, CDR2 SVGAGI.

The chain joins TRBV7-6 to TRBJ1-2, with unresolved D. V was pared by 1 base and J by 2 bases, with 11 bases between. CDR1 and CDR2 (germline): SGHVS, FNYEAQ. The CDR3 runs to 15 residues. The CDR3 loop is CASSLDEGLNYGYTF. CDR3 nucleotide sequence: TGTGCCAGCAGCTTAGACGAGGGCCTGAACTATGGCTACACCTTC.

The CDR3 nucleotides are TGTGCCAGCAGTTTAGGCAGTAACACCGGGGAGCTGTTTTTT. Encoded protein: CASSLGSNTGELFF. The chain is built from TRBV27 and TRBJ2-2; D uncertain. CDR3 length equals 14 residues. V shed 2 bases and J shed 2 bases, with 6 bases lying between them. CDR1 and CDR2 (germline): MNHEY, SMNVEV (reference sequence).